One and the same sample provided the 25 T cell receptor beta chains below, sequenced in a study of T cell changes during pregnancy in multiple sclerosis. The repertoire was sequenced with immunoSEQ multiplex PCR; TCRdb's copy has only in-frame clones and lacks some. The table has about 100,000 clones, approximately 90% seen once; the top ten hold 1.2%. The specimen comprised peripheral blood, sampled in the second trimester of pregnancy. These receptors originate from a female donor with multiple sclerosis, enrolled in a pregnancy study.

The genes are TRBV9 and TRBJ2-1; D perhaps matches TRBD2 (6 bases). Trimming removed 4 bases from V and 2 bases from J, with 13 bases in between. This CDR3 comprises 15 residues. CDR1 is SGDLS, CDR2 YYNGEE, per germline. For the CDR3, the DNA is TGTGCCAGCAGCCTAGGCGGGGACGCCTACAATGAGCAGTTCTTC. Translated: CASSLGGDAYNEQFF.

The chain joins TRBV28 to TRBJ2-7; no firm D call. Trimming stripped 4 bases from V and 2 bases from J, with 15 bases between. The CDR3 totals 15 residues. From germline, CDR1 is MDHEN and CDR2 SYDVKM. CDR3 DNA sequence: TGTGCCAGCAGTTCCCGTCTTATAGTGACCTACGAGCAGTACTTC. Translating it yields CASSSRLIVTYEQYF.

This clone has only one observation. The gene calls are TRBV2 and TRBJ1-2, with TRBD1 matching over 8 bases. Trimming took 4 bases from V and 2 from J; bases not matched to a gene: 6. Germline V lookup: CDR1 SNHLY, CDR2 FYNNEI. This CDR3 is 15 amino acids long. The CDR3 loop reads CASSVAGGENYGYTF. DNA of the CDR3: TGTGCCAGCAGTGTAGCAGGGGGCGAGAACTATGGCTACACCTTC.

V gene TRBV5-5 combines with J gene TRBJ2-7, with D perhaps TRBD2 (6 bases). V was pared by 2 bases and J by 3 bases, with 18 bases between. There are 16 residues in the CDR3. CDR1 SGHKS and CDR2 YYEKEE come from the germline V gene (reference sequence). CDR3 protein: CASSFSPRTTYYEQYF. The CDR3 bases are TGTGCCAGCAGCTTTTCCCCCCGGACTACGTACTACGAGCAGTACTTC.

The gene calls are TRBV7-7 and TRBJ2-2; 8 bases align to TRBD2. Per the germline V gene, CDR1 is SSHAT and CDR2 is FNYEAQ (reference sequence). The trim removed 5 bases at V and 0 bases at J, leaving 5 bases unmatched. This CDR3 region has 16 residues. The CDR3 DNA reads as TGTGCCAGCAGCCCTAGCGGGCCAGCGAACACCGGGGAGCTGTTTTTT. This encodes CASSPSGPANTGELFF.

The V call is TRBV2, the J call TRBJ2-2; D unclear. This CDR3 spans 13 amino acids. Trimming left V 11 bases short and J 2 bases short, with 12 bases between. Germline CDR1 reads SNHLY; CDR2 reads FYNNEI. The CDR3 DNA reads TGTGCCCGTTTAACGGTTAACACCGGGGAGCTGTTTTTT. It is translated as CARLTVNTGELFF. The full variable domain, completed using reference TRBV2 and TRBJ2-2, is EPEVTQTPSHQVTQMGQEVILRCVPISNHLYFYWYRQILGQKVEFLVSFYNNEISEKSEIFDDQFSVERPDGSNFTLKIRSTKLEDSAMYFCARLTVNTGELFFGEGSRLTVL.

V gene TRBV30 combines with J gene TRBJ1-6, with D hard to call. Between the trimmed V and J ends, which lost 0 bases and 8 bases, there was a span of 11 bases. Germline assignment: CDR1 GTSNPN and CDR2 SVGIG (reference sequence). This CDR3 is built from 14 residues. In DNA form, the CDR3 reads TGTGCCTGGAGTGTTGTCCGGGAGGATTCACCCCTCCACTTT. It codes for CAWSVVREDSPLHF.

This sequence joins TRBV7-9 and TRBJ2-3; 8 nucleotides line up with TRBD2. The CDR3 spans 16 residues. Germline values: CDR1 SEHNR, CDR2 FQNEAQ (reference sequence). Trimming removed 6 bases from V and 6 bases from J; junction bases left unmatched: 14. CDR3 in DNA: TGTGCCAGCAGGCCTAATGAGCGGGAGAGGGGGGATACGCAGTATTTT. Translating gives CASRPNERERGDTQYF. Together with reference TRBV7-9 and TRBJ2-3, the CDR3 gives the full variable domain: DTGVSQNPRHKITKRGQNVTFRCDPISEHNRLYWYRQTLGQGPEFLTYFQNEAQLEKSRLLSDRFSAERPKGSFSTLEIQRTEQGDSAMYLCASRPNERERGDTQYFGPGTRLTVL.

This clone was found once. The genes are TRBV5-1 and TRBJ1-2, with TRBD1 matching 9 bases. The CDR3 has 16 amino acids. Trimming removed 1 base from V and 6 bases from J; junction bases left unmatched: 10. Germline CDR1 reads SGHRS; CDR2 reads YFSETQ. CDR3 in amino acids: CASSLLAGGQGDGYTF. CDR3 coding DNA: TGCGCCAGCAGCTTGTTAGCTGGGGGACAGGGTGATGGCTACACCTTC.

The chain joins TRBV7-8 to TRBJ1-5; TRBD1 aligns across 8 bases. The J segment lost 0 bases and the V segment lost 2 bases, leaving 18 bases of the junction unmatched. CDR1 is SGHVS and CDR2 is FQNEAQ in the germline V gene. This CDR3 spans 21 amino acids. CDR3 amino acids: CASSLSIGTGRSFYSNQPQHF. In DNA form, the CDR3 reads TGTGCCAGCAGCTTAAGTATTGGGACAGGCCGATCCTTCTATAGCAATCAGCCCCAGCATTTT. Complete variable domain (other parts from reference TRBV7-8 and TRBJ1-5): GAGVSQSPRYKVAKRGQDVALRCDPISGHVSLFWYQQALGQGPEFLTYFQNEAQLDKSGLPSDRFFAERPEGSVSTLKIQRTQQEDSAVYLCASSLSIGTGRSFYSNQPQHFGDGTRLSIL.

The chain joins TRBV27 to TRBJ2-1, with 7 bases that match TRBD2. V dropped 5 bases and J dropped 6; count of bases not matched to a gene: 13. CDR1 is MNHEY, CDR2 SMNVEV, per germline (reference sequence). The length of the CDR3 is 16 residues. This CDR3 reads CASSARRGVGGNEQFF. For the CDR3, the DNA is TGTGCCAGCAGTGCCCGCCGGGGGGTTGGAGGCAATGAGCAGTTCTTC.

This chain joins TRBV7-2 and TRBJ2-5, with D perhaps matching TRBD1 (6 bases). This CDR3 spans 13 amino acids. V shed 1 base and J shed 11 bases, with 14 bases lying between them. Germline CDR1 SGHTA, CDR2 FQGNSA. In DNA, the CDR3 is TGTGCCAGCAGCTTAGGGGCTTTAAGGGGGCAGTACTTC. Protein product: CASSLGALRGQYF.

This chain links TRBV5-1 with TRBJ2-5; 7 bases line up with TRBD1. The CDR3 is 14 amino acids. CDR1 SGHRS and CDR2 YFSETQ come from the germline V gene. Trimming removed 2 bases from V and 4 bases from J; junction bases left unmatched: 5. DNA for the CDR3: TGCGCCAGCAGCTTCGATAGGACAGGAGAGACCCAGTACTTC. This encodes CASSFDRTGETQYF.

The rearrangement links TRBV6-1 to TRBJ1-4; TRBD1 matches at 8 bases. There are 16 residues in the CDR3. The germline V gene has CDR1 MNHNS and CDR2 SASEGT. The V segment lost 4 bases and the J segment 8 bases; nucleotides outside the gene matches: 12. The CDR3 loop reads CASSAREGQGGEKLFF. The CDR3 DNA is TGTGCCAGCAGTGCGAGGGAAGGACAGGGAGGAGAAAAACTGTTTTTT.

This clone was seen only once. The chain links TRBV5-1 to TRBJ2-7; 9 positions match TRBD1. CDR3 length equals 15 residues. Germline CDR1 reads SGHRS; CDR2 reads YFSETQ. J gave up 2 bases and V 0 bases, and 3 bases lay outside the gene matches. The CDR3 loop is CASSLDTGGTYEQYF. CDR3 DNA: TGCGCCAGCAGCTTGGATACAGGGGGCACCTACGAGCAGTACTTC.

This clone has just one count. The chain links TRBV29-1 to TRBJ2-1; D perhaps matches TRBD2 (6 bases). The germline gives CDR1 SQVTM, CDR2 ANQGSEA. Trimming cost V 7 bases and J 10 bases, with 23 bases left between them. The CDR3 runs 14 residues. The CDR3 coding sequence is TGCAGCGCGGCGATGGCCCGGGACTCGAAAGAGCAGTTCTTC. Residues: CSAAMARDSKEQFF.

This clone was counted once. The V and J genes are TRBV18 and TRBJ2-7; D is possibly TRBD2 (5 bases). CDR1 is KGHSH and CDR2 is LQKENI in the germline V gene. V gave up 2 bases and J gave up 4 bases, with 9 bases separating them. The CDR3 sequence is 13 residues long. The CDR3 loop is CASSPGSVYEQYF. The CDR3 DNA reads TGTGCCAGCTCACCAGGTAGCGTATACGAGCAGTACTTC.

This clone was observed a single time. The genes are TRBV30 and TRBJ2-5; tentatively, D is TRBD1 (6 bases). Trimming took 4 bases from V and 1 from J, leaving 10 bases between them. This CDR3 is built from 13 residues. Germline assignment: CDR1 GTSNPN and CDR2 SVGIG (reference sequence). CDR3 residues: CAWNGQSQETQYF. CDR3 nucleotide sequence: TGTGCCTGGAACGGACAGAGCCAAGAGACCCAGTACTTC.

This rearrangement joins TRBV27 to TRBJ2-7; TRBD2 might be the D (5 bases). The CDR3 is 13 amino acids. CDR1 is MNHEY, CDR2 SMNVEV, per germline (reference sequence). Trimming pared 2 bases from V and 7 bases from J, leaving 12 bases between. CDR3: CASSLILRGEQYF. The CDR3 DNA sequence: TGTGCCAGCAGTTTAATCCTTCGAGGGGAGCAGTACTTC.

V is TRBV27 and J is TRBJ2-3; TRBD2 agrees at 7 bases. From germline, CDR1 is MNHEY and CDR2 SMNVEV (reference sequence). The V and J ends lost 4 bases and 4 bases, in that order; junction bases with no gene match: 8. The CDR3 extends over 15 amino acids. The CDR3 DNA reads as TGTGCCAGCAGTTCCCTCGGACTAGTTGCAGATACGCAGTATTTT. This translates into CASSSLGLVADTQYF.

This chain links TRBV2 with TRBJ1-2; D is ambiguous. CDR1 and CDR2 (germline): SNHLY, FYNNEI. This CDR3 is built from 13 residues. The germline V and J ends were trimmed by 1 base and 4 bases, with 7 bases remaining between them. CDR3 protein: CASSEGQIYGYTF. The CDR3 coding sequence is TGTGCCAGCAGTGAAGGTCAGATCTATGGCTACACCTTC. The full variable domain, its missing parts supplied by reference TRBV2 and TRBJ1-2, is EPEVTQTPSHQVTQMGQEVILRCVPISNHLYFYWYRQILGQKVEFLVSFYNNEISEKSEIFDDQFSVERPDGSNFTLKIRSTKLEDSAMYFCASSEGQIYGYTFGSGTRLTVV.

V and J are TRBV19 and TRBJ2-1; TRBD1 is a possible D gene (5 bases). Deletions cut 2 bases from V and 2 bases from J, with 19 bases between. This CDR3 contains 18 residues. The germline CDR1 and CDR2 sequences are LNHDA and SQIVND (reference sequence). Written as DNA, the CDR3 is TGTGCCAGTAGTATAAGGGGCGAGCTAACCCCTACCTACAATGAGCAGTTCTTC. Protein sequence: CASSIRGELTPTYNEQFF.

The chain carries TRBV11-2 and TRBJ1-2; possibly TRBD1 for D (5 bases). Germline V lookup: CDR1 SGHAT, CDR2 FQNNGV. Trimming pared 1 base from V and 4 bases from J, leaving 19 bases between. The CDR3 contains 17 residues. The CDR3 is CASSLVPGAGTSYGYTF. DNA for the CDR3: TGTGCCAGCAGCTTAGTCCCGGGAGCGGGGACTTCCTATGGCTACACCTTC.

This clone showed up just a few times. This rearrangement joins TRBV30 to TRBJ2-7, with TRBD1 as a possible D gene (5 bases). The length of the CDR3 is 12 residues. The germline V and J ends were trimmed by 1 base and 3 bases, with 7 bases remaining between them. Germline V gene data show CDR1 as GTSNPN and CDR2 as SVGIG (reference sequence). CDR3 residues: CAWSGRGYEQYF. The CDR3 DNA is TGTGCCTGGAGTGGAAGGGGCTACGAGCAGTACTTC. Supplemented by reference TRBV30 and TRBJ2-7, the full variable domain reads SQTIHQWPATLVQPVGSPLSLECTVEGTSNPNLYWYRQAAGRGLQLLFYSVGIGQISSEVPQNLSASRPQDRQFILSSKKLLLSDSGFYLCAWSGRGYEQYFGPGTRLTVT.

This chain uses TRBV5-1 with TRBJ1-1, with 7 bases identical to TRBD1. The germline gives CDR1 SGHRS, CDR2 YFSETQ. The CDR3 covers 12 residues. J lost 6 bases, V lost 5 bases, and 4 bases had no gene match. The CDR3 nucleotides read TGCGCCAGCAGACAGGGGTCCCCTGAAGCTTTCTTT. It specifies CASRQGSPEAFF.